These 11 T cell receptor beta chains were sequenced from one sample in a study of T cells in localized non-small cell lung cancer. Profiling relied on immunoSEQ multiplex PCR, and the TCRdb table lists in-frame clones only, not all of them. The data hold almost 5,500 clones, with 35% to 40% observed a single time. Material: lung tumor tissue, obtained before any cancer treatment. The receptor source for this set is a male donor at least 60 years old with stage I squamous cell lung carcinoma.

This clone has a handful of counts. The chain combines TRBV6-8 with TRBJ2-1; 11 bases align to TRBD2. The V gene end was trimmed by 5 bases and the J gene end by 6 bases; junction bases not matched to a gene: 12. This CDR3 is 17 amino acids long. Germline lookup yields CDR1 MNHGY and CDR2 SAAAGT. The CDR3 region is CASSQRLAGFTGNEQFF. The CDR3 coding sequence is TGTGCCAGCAGTCAACGACTAGCGGGGTTTACAGGCAATGAGCAGTTCTTC.

This clone was detected only a few times. The chain links TRBV10-2 to TRBJ1-5; the D gene is possibly TRBD1 (5 bases). CDR3 length: 14 amino acids. With 0 bases removed from V and 4 bases from J, the gap between germline ends came to 7 bases. The germline CDR1 and CDR2 sequences are WSHSY and SAAADI. CDR3 amino acids: CASSESTANQPQHF. The CDR3 DNA follows: TGCGCCAGCAGTGAGTCGACAGCTAATCAGCCCCAGCATTTT.

This rearrangement joins TRBV28 to TRBJ1-4; the D is unclear. The CDR3 extends over 12 amino acids. From germline, CDR1 is MDHEN and CDR2 SYDVKM. Between the trimmed V and J ends, which lost 7 bases and 4 bases, there was a span of 7 bases. The CDR3 is CASTSVNEKLFF. CDR3 DNA: TGTGCCAGCACCAGCGTTAATGAAAAACTGTTTTTT.

The CDR3 DNA is TGTGCCAGCAGTTACGAGGGGAATTACGAGCAGTACTTC. As protein: CASSYEGNYEQYF. The chain is built from TRBV6-8 and TRBJ2-7; D assignment may be TRBD1 or TRBD2 (5 bases each). CDR1 is MNHGY, CDR2 SAAAGT, per germline. V was cut by 2 bases and J by 4 bases, with 9 bases left in between. The CDR3 consists of 13 residues.

In its sample, this clone ranks as medium-sized. The V and J genes are TRBV6-8 and TRBJ2-1; 8 bases align to TRBD2. The CDR3 totals 14 residues. CDR1 MNHGY and CDR2 SAAAGT come from the germline V gene. The trim removed 6 bases at V and 5 bases at J, leaving 6 bases unmatched. CDR3 in amino acids: CASSRPGGDNEQFF. In DNA form, the CDR3 reads TGTGCCAGCAGCCGACCCGGGGGGGACAATGAGCAGTTCTTC.

By sample share, this clone is medium-sized. The chain is built from TRBV11-3 and TRBJ1-3; the D is unclear. The length of the CDR3 is 16 residues. V lost 5 bases, J lost 0 bases, and 14 bases lay in between. The germline V gene has CDR1 SGHNT and CDR2 YENEEA. The DNA for the CDR3 is TGTGCCAGCAGCCCGAGACACCTTCCCTCTGGAAACACCATATATTTT. Residues: CASSPRHLPSGNTIYF.

This chain joins TRBV18 and TRBJ1-1; D is unclear. The CDR3 is 12 residues long. Trimming cost V 4 bases and J 5 bases, with 8 bases left between them. Germline-derived CDR1 and CDR2 are KGHSH and LQKENI. The CDR3 is CASSQAITEAFF. CDR3 sequence (DNA): TGTGCCAGCTCACAGGCGATAACTGAAGCTTTCTTT. The entire variable domain, with the rest obtained from reference TRBV18 and TRBJ1-1, is as follows: NAGVMQNPRHLVRRRGQEARLRCSPMKGHSHVYWYRQLPEEGLKFMVYLQKENIIDESGMPKERFSAEFPKEGPSILRIQQVVRGDSAAYFCASSQAITEAFFGQGTRLTVV.

This clone is medium-sized in the sample. This chain links TRBV6-8 with TRBJ1-2; D unresolved. The germline V and J ends were trimmed by 5 bases and 8 bases, with 15 bases remaining between them. This CDR3 comprises 13 residues. Germline V gene lookup returns CDR1 MNHGY and CDR2 SAAAGT. This CDR3 reads CASSELSAQGYTF. CDR3 bases: TGTGCCAGCAGTGAGCTGAGCGCCCAGGGCTACACCTTC.

The CDR3 DNA is TGTGCCTGGAGTGGACAGGGGAATCAGCCCCAGCATTTT. Protein sequence: CAWSGQGNQPQHF. The rearrangement links TRBV30 to TRBJ1-5, with 8 bases fitting TRBD1. V gave up 1 base and J gave up 4 bases; unmatched junction bases: 0. The CDR3 sequence is 13 residues long. The germline gives CDR1 GTSNPN, CDR2 SVGIG (reference sequence).

The chain couples TRBV18 to TRBJ2-6, with D uncertain. The germline gives CDR1 KGHSH, CDR2 LQKENI. The V end lost 2 bases, the J end lost 0 bases, and 5 bases lay between the germline ends. CDR3 length: 15 amino acids. CDR3 sequence: CASSPGNSGANVLTF. The CDR3 DNA reads as TGTGCCAGCTCACCAGGGAACTCTGGGGCCAACGTCCTGACTTTC. The full variable domain, rest sourced from reference TRBV18 and TRBJ2-6, is NAGVMQNPRHLVRRRGQEARLRCSPMKGHSHVYWYRQLPEEGLKFMVYLQKENIIDESGMPKERFSAEFPKEGPSILRIQQVVRGDSAAYFCASSPGNSGANVLTFGAGSRLTVL.

Relative to its sample, this clone is medium-sized. The V gene is TRBV6-8, the J gene TRBJ1-1; D gene uncertain. V was trimmed by 5 bases and J by 4 bases, leaving 11 bases between them. The CDR3 contains 13 residues. CDR1 MNHGY and CDR2 SAAAGT come from the germline V gene. Here the CDR3 DNA reads TGTGCCAGCAGTGATGGCAGCGGCACTGAAGCTTTCTTT. This translates into CASSDGSGTEAFF.